This T cell receptor beta chain was identified in a study of T cell responses to AZD1222 COVID-19 vaccine. Using immunoSEQ multiplex PCR, the repertoire was profiled, and TCRdb retains in-frame clones only, with some absent. The table has under 200,000 clones, about 89% seen once. V lost 9 bases to trimming and J lost 12 bases, with 16 bases between them. CDR3 length: 11 amino acids. CDR1 and CDR2 (germline): MNHEY, SVGAGI. The chain is built from TRBV6-5 and TRBJ2-3, with D maybe TRBD1 (5 bases). Material: peripheral blood, obtained on day 0 of AZD1222 vaccination. The clonotype comes from an adult in good health. The CDR3 nucleotides read TGTGCCAGTTCCCCCCGGACACCTCAGTATTTT. This gives the protein CASSPRTPQYF.